This entry describes one T cell receptor (beta chain). Using immunoSEQ multiplex PCR, the repertoire was profiled, and TCRdb retains in-frame clones only, with some absent. The profile shows 110,000 or so clones, approximately 82% of them singletons. The CDR3 has 18 residues. CDR1 is SGHDT, CDR2 YYEEEE, per germline. V lost 0 bases to trimming and J lost 4 bases, with 21 bases between them. This entry is derived from a study of control samples from healthy donors and cancer patients. The chain links TRBV5-6 to TRBJ2-3; possibly TRBD2 for D (5 bases). Material: blood. This TCR derives from a man younger than 30 in good health. This chain's CDR3 is CASSLAQLGGLESDTQYF. For the CDR3, the DNA is TGTGCCAGCAGCTTGGCACAACTAGGCGGGCTAGAATCAGATACGCAGTATTTT.